This T cell receptor beta chain came from a study of identical twins. General study findings and limits: The abundant beta clonotypes from cord blood had fewer insertions, and memory repertoires had none of this.

Via MiXCR, TCRdb re-called the 5' RACE reads, giving one row per CDR3 protein. The sample consists of under 250,000 distinct CDR3 sequences, 6% to 8% of them appearing once. The table lists this clonotype with many counts. Its specificity is unknown. V was shortened by 2 bases and J by 6 bases, with 6 bases between the two germline ends. The CDR3 runs to 12 residues. The V gene's germline CDR1 is LGHNT and CDR2 FRNRAP. With no exceptions, donors were healthy Caucasians. This sample also appeared in a second study, on yellow fever vaccine responses in identical twins.

The chain employs TRBV12-5 and TRBJ2-3; D call uncertain. The TCR was taken from a woman aged 18-30 years in good health. Sequencing used CD8+ T cells sorted from blood. The CDR3 is CASGLSFDTQYF. DNA for the CDR3: TGTGCTAGTGGTTTGTCGTTTGATACGCAGTATTTT.